This TCR beta chain came from a study of control samples from healthy donors and cancer patients. Some clones are missing from TCRdb's copy, which holds only in-frame ones; the method was immunoSEQ multiplex PCR. The data show 100,000 to 120,000 clones, over 75% seen once. Per the germline V gene, CDR1 is SQVTM and CDR2 is ANQGSEA. The CDR3 extends over 12 amino acids. Trimming took 6 bases from V and 6 from J, leaving 14 bases between them. The receptor's source is a woman aged 55-69 years with lung cancer. This chain connects TRBV29-1 to TRBJ1-1; D is ambiguous. Sequenced material: PBMCs. CDR3: CSVLLRMAEAFF. The CDR3 DNA follows: TGCAGCGTGCTGTTAAGAATGGCTGAAGCTTTCTTT.